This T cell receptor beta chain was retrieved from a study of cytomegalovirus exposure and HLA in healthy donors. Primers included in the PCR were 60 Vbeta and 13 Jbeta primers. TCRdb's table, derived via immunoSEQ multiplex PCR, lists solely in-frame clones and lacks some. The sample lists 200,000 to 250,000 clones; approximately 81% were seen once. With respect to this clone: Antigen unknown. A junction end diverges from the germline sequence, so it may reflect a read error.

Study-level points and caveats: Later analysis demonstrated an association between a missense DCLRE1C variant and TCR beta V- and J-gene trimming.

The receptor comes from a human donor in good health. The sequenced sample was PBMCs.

The CDR3 loop reads CSSSFSGRRTYEQYF. CDR3 nucleotides: TGTTCCAGCAGCTTTAGCGGGAGGAGGACCTACGAGCAGTACTTC. This chain joins TRBV7-9 and TRBJ2-7, with 10 bases fitting TRBD2. Germline-derived CDR1 and CDR2 are SEHNR and FQNEAQ (reference sequence). The CDR3 is made up of 15 amino acids. The variable domain in full, completed from reference TRBV7-9 and TRBJ2-7, reads DTGVSQNPRHKITKRGQNVTFRCDPISEHNRLYWYRQTLGQGPEFLTYFQNEAQLEKSRLLSDRFSAERPKGSFSTLEIQRTEQGDSAMYLCSSSFSGRRTYEQYFGPGTRLTVT.